Each of the 30 T cell receptor beta chains below was sequenced from the same sample in a study of blood T cell repertoires in COVID-19. The method was immunoSEQ multiplex PCR; TCRdb's version includes in-frame clones alone and lacks a portion of them. The sample includes some 60,000 clones, around 90% of them seen just once. The material sequenced was peripheral blood. Receptors originate from a human donor with active COVID-19. The donor label of this sample is uncertain.

The V gene is TRBV11-2, the J gene TRBJ1-5; TRBD1 matches at 8 bases. The CDR3 totals 14 residues. Germline CDR1 is SGHAT and CDR2 is FQNNGV. J gave up 5 bases and V 2 bases, and 2 bases lay outside the gene matches. The CDR3 reads CASSLSGGDQPQHF. Here the CDR3 DNA reads TGTGCCAGCAGCTTATCAGGGGGCGATCAGCCCCAGCATTTT.

A single count supports this clone. The chain carries TRBV27 and TRBJ1-2; the D gene is possibly TRBD1 (6 bases). The CDR3 consists of 14 residues. Germline V gene data show CDR1 as MNHEY and CDR2 as SMNVEV (reference sequence). V was shortened by 10 bases and J by 7 bases, with 22 bases between the two germline ends. The DNA of the CDR3 is TGTGCCACGTCGTACAGGGAGGGTTCAGGTGGCTACACCTTC. Its protein is CATSYREGSGGYTF.

J is TRBJ1-1 and V is TRBV6-6; tentative D call: TRBD1 (6 bases). Germline CDR1 and CDR2: MNHNY and SVGAGI (reference sequence). The CDR3 is 11 residues long. Trimming stripped 6 bases from V and 7 bases from J, with 9 bases between. CDR3 sequence reads: CASRTQGEAFF. The CDR3, as DNA: TGTGCCAGCAGGACACAGGGTGAAGCTTTCTTT.

This sequence joins TRBV20-1 and TRBJ2-2; tentatively, D is TRBD2 (7 bases). The germline V and J ends were trimmed by 3 bases and 7 bases, with 15 bases remaining between them. This CDR3 contains 14 residues. Germline CDR1 is DFQATT and CDR2 is SNEGSKA (reference sequence). CDR3 amino acids: CSASEGGPGGELFF. The CDR3 DNA reads as TGCAGTGCTAGTGAGGGGGGGCCCGGCGGGGAGCTGTTTTTT.

The chain combines TRBV6-1 with TRBJ1-1, with TRBD1 identical over 8 bases. From germline, CDR1 is MNHNS and CDR2 SASEGT. This CDR3 region has 15 residues. The V and J ends lost 2 bases and 4 bases, in that order; junction bases with no gene match: 6. CDR3 sequence reads: CASSENTGGGTEAFF. CDR3 nucleotide sequence: TGTGCCAGCAGTGAAAACACAGGGGGGGGCACTGAAGCTTTCTTT.

The V and J genes are TRBV2 and TRBJ2-3; D might be TRBD1 (5 bases). Germline V gene data show CDR1 as SNHLY and CDR2 as FYNNEI. The CDR3 sequence is 13 residues long. V was clipped by 7 bases and J by 4 bases, with 12 bases between them. In nucleotides, the CDR3 is TGTGCCAGCACCGCTAGGGGTCCAGATACGCAGTATTTT. This gives the protein CASTARGPDTQYF.

The chain recombines TRBV30 with TRBJ1-2, with 8 bases that match TRBD1. Unmatched junction bases numbered 5, after V lost 0 bases and J lost 5 bases. The germline gives CDR1 GTSNPN, CDR2 SVGIG (reference sequence). There are 14 residues in the CDR3. In nucleotides, the CDR3 is TGTGCCTGGAGTGTTTTCGGGACAGGTTATGGCTACACCTTC. Translated, it gives CAWSVFGTGYGYTF.

The J gene is TRBJ2-2, the V gene TRBV19; 10 bases match TRBD2. The junction had 2 bases not matched to a gene; V was cut back by 3 bases and J by 4 bases. The germline V gene encodes CDR1 LNHDA and CDR2 SQIVND (reference sequence). The CDR3 loop spans 15 amino acids. The CDR3 DNA follows: TGTGCCAGTAGTATTAGCGGGAGGTCCACCGGGGAGCTGTTTTTT. Its translation is CASSISGRSTGELFF.

The V gene is TRBV7-2, the J gene TRBJ2-2, with D possibly matching TRBD1 (6 bases). CDR3 length: 18 residues. Germline values: CDR1 SGHTA, CDR2 FQGNSA. Trimming shortened V by 7 bases and J by 6 bases, and 27 bases separated the two germline ends. CDR3 region: CASTLYRDRFFGAGELFF. The DNA for the CDR3 is TGTGCCAGCACACTCTACAGGGATCGTTTTTTTGGGGCCGGGGAGCTGTTTTTT.

This clone was counted once. The chain has TRBV9 and TRBJ2-2; maybe TRBD1 (6 bases). Per the germline V gene, CDR1 is SGDLS and CDR2 is YYNGEE. V lost 2 bases, J lost 4 bases, and 18 bases lay in between. This CDR3 spans 17 amino acids. The CDR3 sequence: CASSVDQGGRGTGELFF. DNA for the CDR3: TGTGCCAGCAGCGTCGACCAAGGGGGTCGGGGCACCGGGGAGCTGTTTTTT.

The chain couples TRBV10-1 to TRBJ2-7; 8 bases agree with TRBD1. Germline assignment: CDR1 WNHNN and CDR2 SYGVQD (reference sequence). J gave up 5 bases and V 5 bases, and 5 bases lay outside the gene matches. This CDR3 spans 13 amino acids. The CDR3 DNA follows: TGCGCCAGCAGTAGGACAGGGTCGAACGAGCAGTACTTC. Its protein product is CASSRTGSNEQYF.

This clone has just one count. The chain couples TRBV27 to TRBJ2-1; D is unclear. The ends were cut back, 6 bases at V and 3 bases at J, with 15 bases in the middle. The CDR3 covers 15 residues. Germline CDR1 is MNHEY and CDR2 is SMNVEV (reference sequence). CDR3 protein: CASSRGYESYNEQFF. CDR3 nucleotide sequence: TGTGCCAGCAGCCGCGGTTACGAGAGCTACAATGAGCAGTTCTTC.

J is TRBJ2-6 and V is TRBV29-1; D ambiguous. The CDR3 is 15 amino acids. The germline V gene has CDR1 SQVTM and CDR2 ANQGSEA. Trimming took 2 bases from V and 0 from J, leaving 8 bases between them. CDR3: CSVELESSGANVLTF. The CDR3 DNA follows: TGCAGCGTTGAATTAGAAAGCTCTGGGGCCAACGTCCTGACTTTC.

This clone was seen just once. The genes are TRBV11-2 and TRBJ1-3, with unresolved D. Trimming stripped 6 bases from V and 4 bases from J, with 10 bases between. CDR3 length: 13 residues. Germline CDR1 and CDR2: SGHAT and FQNNGV. Here the CDR3 reads CASRRIVGNTIYF. The CDR3 nucleotides are TGTGCCAGCAGGCGGATTGTCGGAAACACCATATATTTT.

This rearrangement joins TRBV29-1 to TRBJ1-1; D is perhaps TRBD1 (6 bases). The CDR3 consists of 10 residues. Looked up from germline, CDR1 is SQVTM and CDR2 is ANQGSEA. Trimming cost V 6 bases and J 7 bases, with 9 bases left between them. CDR3 sequence reads: CSVMTGEAFF. The CDR3 DNA follows: TGCAGCGTAATGACAGGTGAAGCTTTCTTT.

The chain employs TRBV3-1 (or the pseudogene TRBV3-2) and TRBJ2-1; TRBD2 might be the D (6 bases). Germline V CDR1 and CDR2: LGHDT, YNNKEL (reference sequence). This CDR3 comprises 13 residues. V lost 2 bases, J lost 7 bases, and 9 bases lay in between. The CDR3 region has the DNA TGTGCCAGCAGCCAATCGGGGAGGAATGAGCAGTTCTTC. Translated: CASSQSGRNEQFF.

The chain employs TRBV19 and TRBJ2-7; 7 nucleotides agree with TRBD1. This CDR3 is 15 amino acids long. The germline V gene has CDR1 LNHDA and CDR2 SQIVND (reference sequence). With V trimmed by 6 bases and J by 1 base, 9 bases remained unmatched. CDR3 amino acids: CASRAYRGQSYEQYF. The CDR3 DNA reads TGTGCCAGTAGAGCTTACAGGGGTCAATCCTACGAGCAGTACTTC. The whole variable domain, remainder taken from reference TRBV19 and TRBJ2-7, is DGGITQSPKYLFRKEGQNVTLSCEQNLNHDAMYWYRQDPGQGLRLIYYSQIVNDFQKGDIAEGYSVSREKKESFPLTVTSAQKNPTAFYLCASRAYRGQSYEQYFGPGTRLTVT.

The chain uses TRBV5-1 and TRBJ1-2; no definite D call. Germline values: CDR1 SGHRS, CDR2 YFSETQ. The length of the CDR3 is 12 residues. The V and J ends lost 3 bases and 5 bases respectively, with 8 bases between them. The CDR3, as DNA: TGCGCCAGCAGCTCGGAGTTGTATGGCTACACCTTC. Its translation is CASSSELYGYTF.

J is TRBJ1-1 and V is TRBV7-9, with D perhaps TRBD1 (6 bases). This CDR3 region has 16 residues. In germline, CDR1 is SEHNR, CDR2 FQNEAQ (reference sequence). Trimming shortened V by 7 bases and J by 3 bases, and 21 bases separated the two germline ends. The CDR3 loop is CASNRPGGALDTEAFF. The CDR3 nucleotides read TGTGCCAGCAACAGACCCGGGGGGGCTTTGGACACTGAAGCTTTCTTT. Using reference TRBV7-9 and TRBJ1-1 for the parts outside the CDR3, the full variable domain is DTGVSQNPRHKITKRGQNVTFRCDPISEHNRLYWYRQTLGQGPEFLTYFQNEAQLEKSRLLSDRFSAERPKGSFSTLEIQRTEQGDSAMYLCASNRPGGALDTEAFFGQGTRLTVV.

The chain combines TRBV9 with TRBJ1-3, with TRBD1 matching 7 bases. Germline V lookup: CDR1 SGDLS, CDR2 YYNGEE. The CDR3 length is 15 residues. V was pared by 0 bases and J by 3 bases, with 3 bases of the junction left unmatched. CDR3 residues: CASSVGRGSGNTIYF. CDR3 coding DNA: TGTGCCAGCAGCGTAGGCAGGGGGAGTGGAAACACCATATATTTT.

The genes are TRBV11-3 and TRBJ2-1; weak D call: TRBD2 (6 bases). V lost 5 bases, J lost 11 bases, and 10 bases lay in between. CDR3 length equals 11 residues. Germline V gene sequence: CDR1 SGHNT, CDR2 YENEEA. Written as DNA, the CDR3 is TGTGCCAGCAGCCTGGGACTCCAGCAGTTCTTC. As protein: CASSLGLQQFF.

The CDR3: CASSQDMGETQYF. The CDR3 DNA sequence: TGCGCCAGCAGCCAAGATATGGGCGAGACCCAGTACTTC. The rearrangement uses TRBV4-3 and TRBJ2-5; D uncertain. This CDR3 region has 13 residues. V was clipped by 0 bases and J by 5 bases, with 7 bases between them. Germline loops: CDR1 LGHNA, CDR2 YSLEER.

This chain links TRBV30 with TRBJ1-6, with 9 positions matching TRBD1. Germline lookup yields CDR1 GTSNPN and CDR2 SVGIG (reference sequence). V dropped 3 bases and J dropped 7; count of bases not matched to a gene: 19. This CDR3 has 19 amino acids. The CDR3 sequence is CAWRASGQGSYRPNSPLHF. CDR3 coding DNA: TGTGCCTGGAGAGCCTCGGGACAGGGATCCTATAGGCCGAATTCACCCCTCCACTTT.

This clone was seen just once. This chain connects TRBV6-5 to TRBJ1-4; a possible D gene is TRBD1 (6 bases). The CDR3 length is 13 residues. Per germline, CDR1 MNHEY and CDR2 SVGAGI. Deletions cut 8 bases from V and 4 bases from J, with 11 bases between. DNA for the CDR3: TGTGCCAGCCGGGACACAGTTAATGAAAAACTGTTTTTT. This translates into CASRDTVNEKLFF.

This clone has just a few counts. The V call is TRBV7-2, the J call TRBJ2-2, with 7 bases lining up with TRBD2. The junction had 17 bases not matched to a gene; V was cut back by 5 bases and J by 2 bases. This CDR3 region has 19 residues. The germline CDR1 and CDR2 sequences are SGHTA and FQGNSA. CDR3: CASSPPLLAFKRNTGELFF. The DNA for the CDR3 is TGTGCCAGCAGCCCACCACTACTAGCGTTCAAAAGAAACACCGGGGAGCTGTTTTTT.

The V gene is TRBV21-1, the J gene TRBJ1-1; the table's D call of TRBD1 was not tested on the DNA. TRBV21-1 is a pseudogene locus. The CDR3 loop spans 16 amino acids. CDR3 sequence: CASSTAGTGWHTEAFF. The DNA for the CDR3 is TGTGCCAGCAGCACCGCCGGGACAGGGTGGCACACTGAAGCTTTCTTT.

The table lists this clone with a count of one. V usage is TRBV14 and J usage is TRBJ1-6, with D possibly TRBD1 on 5 matching bases. V lost 1 base, J lost 4 bases, and 5 bases lay in between. Germline-derived CDR1 and CDR2 are SGHDN and FVKESK. The CDR3 has 14 amino acids. CDR3 amino acids: CASSQGQYNSPLHF. The CDR3 coding sequence is TGTGCCAGCAGCCAAGGACAGTATAATTCACCCCTCCACTTT.

The chain joins TRBV7-2 to TRBJ2-7, with 8 bases aligning to TRBD1. V shed 5 bases, J shed 9 bases, and the junction held 9 bases outside the gene matches. The V gene's germline CDR1 is SGHTA and CDR2 FQGNSA. This CDR3 is built from 13 residues. The CDR3 DNA reads TGTGCCAGCAGCCAAGGACAGGGTTCCGTGCAGTACTTC. It codes for CASSQGQGSVQYF.

The V call is TRBV18, the J call TRBJ1-1; D gene unclear. CDR3 size: 14 residues. V was trimmed by 2 bases and J by 4 bases, leaving 11 bases between them. The germline CDR1 and CDR2 sequences are KGHSH and LQKENI. CDR3 bases: TGTGCCAGCTCACCAAAACGGAGCGTCACTGAAGCTTTCTTT. Its translation is CASSPKRSVTEAFF.

The rearrangement links TRBV24-1 to TRBJ2-3; no firm D call. Germline CDR1 is KGHDR and CDR2 is SFDVKD. V lost 0 bases and J lost 2, with 11 bases in between. The CDR3 contains 16 residues. For the CDR3, the DNA is TGTGCCACCAGTGATTTGCGGAGCGTCAACACAGATACGCAGTATTTT. Protein sequence: CATSDLRSVNTDTQYF.